The entry below describes one T cell receptor (beta chain). This record belongs to a study of T cell changes during pregnancy in multiple sclerosis. This CDR3 comprises 17 residues. The V gene's germline CDR1 is SGHVS and CDR2 FQNEAQ. V was pared by 5 bases and J by 0 bases, with 10 bases of the junction left unmatched. Sequencing was performed with immunoSEQ multiplex PCR; in TCRdb, only in-frame clones are kept and a portion is missing. The sample lists about 36,000 clones; 93% were seen once. The receptor was isolated from a female donor with multiple sclerosis, enrolled in a pregnancy study. This material consisted of CD4+ T cells from peripheral blood mononuclear cells, taken in the first trimester of pregnancy. The rearrangement links TRBV7-8 to TRBJ1-1; 9 bases map to TRBD1. CDR3 amino acids: CASSPSDRGTLNTEAFF. The CDR3 DNA is TGTGCCAGCAGCCCTTCGGACAGGGGAACTTTGAACACTGAAGCTTTCTTT.